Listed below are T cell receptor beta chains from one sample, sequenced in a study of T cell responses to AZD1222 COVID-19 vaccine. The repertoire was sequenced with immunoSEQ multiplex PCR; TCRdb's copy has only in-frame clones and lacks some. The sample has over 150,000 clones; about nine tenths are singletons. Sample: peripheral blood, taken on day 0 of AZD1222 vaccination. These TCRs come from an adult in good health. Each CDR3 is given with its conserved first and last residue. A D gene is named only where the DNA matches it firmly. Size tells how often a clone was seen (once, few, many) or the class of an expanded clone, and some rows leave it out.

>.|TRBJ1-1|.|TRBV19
CASTKRGGLMLEAFF
TGTGCCAGTACCAAACGAGGGGGTCTGATGCTTGAAGCTTTCTTT
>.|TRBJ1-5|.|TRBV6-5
CASSNLINQPQHF
TGTGCCAGCAGTAATCTGATCAATCAGCCCCAGCATTTT
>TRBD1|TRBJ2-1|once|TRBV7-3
CASSFRDRGYNEQFF
TGTGCCAGCAGCTTCCGGGACAGGGGTTACAATGAGCAGTTCTTC
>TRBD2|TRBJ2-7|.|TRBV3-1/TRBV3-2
CASSQDARGLAFYEQYF
TGTGCCAGCAGCCAAGATGCGCGGGGACTAGCGTTCTACGAGCAGTACTTC
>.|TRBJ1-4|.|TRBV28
CASSGARAATNEKLFF
TGTGCCAGCAGTGGAGCTAGGGCAGCAACTAATGAAAAACTGTTTTTT
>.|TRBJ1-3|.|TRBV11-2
CASSSPRGSTGNTIYF
TGTGCCAGCAGCTCCCCCCGGGGCTCAACTGGAAACACCATATATTTT
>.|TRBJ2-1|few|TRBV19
CASSIEGVGDEQFF
TGTGCCAGTAGTATAGAGGGAGTAGGGGATGAGCAGTTCTTC
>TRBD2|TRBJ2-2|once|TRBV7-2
CASRRTSGGADAGELFF
TGTGCCAGCAGAAGGACTAGCGGGGGGGCTGACGCCGGGGAGCTGTTTTTT
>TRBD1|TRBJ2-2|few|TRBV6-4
CASSGDRDTGELFF
TGTGCCAGCAGTGGGGACAGGGACACCGGGGAGCTGTTTTTT
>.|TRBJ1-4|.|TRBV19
CASSIATSATNEKLFF
TGTGCCAGTAGTATAGCTACGTCCGCAACTAATGAAAAACTGTTTTTT
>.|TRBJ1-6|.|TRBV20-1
CSASDRTIYNSPLHF
TGCAGTGCTAGTGACAGAACCATCTATAATTCACCCCTCCACTTT
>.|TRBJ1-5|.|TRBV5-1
CASSPGSGFNSNQPQHF
TGCGCCAGCAGCCCAGGTTCTGGATTTAATAGCAATCAGCCCCAGCATTTT
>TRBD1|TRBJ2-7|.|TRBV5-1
CASSLAQGAYEQYF
TGCGCCAGCAGCTTGGCTCAGGGGGCCTACGAGCAGTACTTC
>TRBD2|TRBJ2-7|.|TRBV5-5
CASSSPGGKYEQYF
TGTGCCAGCAGCTCCCCGGGGGGGAAATACGAGCAGTACTTC
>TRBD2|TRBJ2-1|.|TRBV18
CASSELAGTSYNEQFF
TGTGCCAGCTCCGAACTAGCGGGGACCTCCTACAATGAGCAGTTCTTC
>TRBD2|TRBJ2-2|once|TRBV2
CASSEGAGGPNTGELFF
TGTGCCAGCAGTGAAGGGGCGGGGGGCCCGAACACCGGGGAGCTGTTTTTT
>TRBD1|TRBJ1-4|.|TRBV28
CASSNRGQDEKLFF
TGTGCCAGCAGTAACAGGGGCCAGGATGAAAAACTGTTTTTT
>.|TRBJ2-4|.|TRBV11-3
CASSPKDGANIQYF
TGTGCCAGCAGCCCGAAGGACGGGGCAAACATTCAGTACTTC
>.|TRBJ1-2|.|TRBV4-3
CASSQAGNSGYTF
TGCGCCAGCAGCCAAGCTGGGAATTCCGGCTACACCTTC
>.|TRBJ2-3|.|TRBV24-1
CATSDYAGSTQYF
TGTGCCACCAGTGATTACGCGGGCAGCACGCAGTATTTT
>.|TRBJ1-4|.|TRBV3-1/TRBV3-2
CASSQSGTLREKLFF
TGTGCCAGCAGCCAATCCGGGACATTGCGGGAAAAACTGTTTTTT
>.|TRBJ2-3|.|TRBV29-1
CSVWASSPDSTDTQYF
TGCAGCGTTTGGGCTAGTAGCCCAGATAGCACAGATACGCAGTATTTT
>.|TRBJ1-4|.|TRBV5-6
CASSFVSEKLFF
TGTGCCAGCAGCTTCGTTAGTGAAAAACTGTTTTTT
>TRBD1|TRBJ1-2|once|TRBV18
CASSPLGTGEDYTF
TGTGCCAGCTCACCACTCGGGACAGGTGAGGACTACACCTTC
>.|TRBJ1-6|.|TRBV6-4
CASSDQAGSPLHF
TGTGCCAGCAGTGACCAAGCCGGTTCACCCCTCCACTTT
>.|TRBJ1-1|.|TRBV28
CASSPWREDTEAFF
TGTGCCAGCAGCCCCTGGCGAGAAGACACTGAAGCTTTCTTT
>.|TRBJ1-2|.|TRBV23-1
CASTLGIDRKKVGYTF
TGCGCCAGCACCCTAGGGATCGATCGAAAAAAGGTTGGCTACACCTTC
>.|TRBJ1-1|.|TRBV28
CASSQENMNTEAFF
TGTGCCAGCAGTCAGGAGAACATGAACACTGAAGCTTTCTTT
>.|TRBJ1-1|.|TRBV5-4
CASSLVGGNTEAFF
TGTGCCAGCAGCTTGGTGGGGGGAAACACTGAAGCTTTCTTT
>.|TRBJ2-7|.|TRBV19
CASSMRDSISEQYF
TGTGCCAGTAGTATGCGGGACAGCATTTCCGAGCAGTACTTC
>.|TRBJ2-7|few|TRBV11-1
CASSLRRSSYEQYF
TGTGCCAGCAGCCTGAGACGGAGCTCCTACGAGCAGTACTTC
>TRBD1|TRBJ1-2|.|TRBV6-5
CASRGQGYGYTF
TGTGCCAGCAGGGGACAGGGGTATGGCTACACCTTC
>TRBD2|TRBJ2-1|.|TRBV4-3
CASSQAPWGGNEQFF
TGCGCCAGCAGCCAAGCTCCCTGGGGGGGCAATGAGCAGTTCTTC
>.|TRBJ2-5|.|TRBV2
CASRTDQETQYF
TGTGCCAGCAGAACAGATCAAGAGACCCAGTACTTC
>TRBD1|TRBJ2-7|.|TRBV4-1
CASSQDRDSSYEQYF
TGCGCCAGCAGCCAAGACCGGGACAGCTCCTACGAGCAGTACTTC
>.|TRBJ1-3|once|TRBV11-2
CASSSGTRRVVRSGNTIYF
TGTGCCAGCAGCTCAGGGACCCGGAGGGTTGTGCGCTCTGGAAACACCATATATTTT
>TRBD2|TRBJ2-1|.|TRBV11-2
CASSLVLAGVTNEQFF
TGTGCCAGCAGCTTGGTACTAGCGGGGGTCACCAATGAGCAGTTCTTC
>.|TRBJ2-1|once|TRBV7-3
CASSPGVPNEQFF
TGTGCCAGCAGTCCGGGGGTCCCCAATGAGCAGTTCTTC
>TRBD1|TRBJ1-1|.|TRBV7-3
CASSSNSGGTEAFF
TGTGCCAGCAGCTCTAACTCAGGGGGCACTGAAGCTTTCTTT
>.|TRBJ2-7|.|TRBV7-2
CASRYRDRGSYEQYF
TGTGCCAGCAGATACCGGGACCGGGGCTCCTACGAGCAGTACTTC
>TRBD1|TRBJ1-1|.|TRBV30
CAWTKTGDTEAFF
TGTGCCTGGACCAAAACAGGGGACACTGAAGCTTTCTTT
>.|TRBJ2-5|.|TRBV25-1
CAIAPSLPPETQYF
TGTGCCATCGCTCCTAGCTTACCCCCGGAGACCCAGTACTTC
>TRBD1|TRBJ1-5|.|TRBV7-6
CASSFTPPSGGNQPQHF
TGTGCCAGCAGCTTTACCCCTCCGTCAGGGGGGAATCAGCCCCAGCATTTT
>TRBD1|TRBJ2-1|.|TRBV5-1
CASSFTGGNDEQFF
TGCGCCAGCAGCTTCACAGGGGGCAACGATGAGCAGTTCTTC
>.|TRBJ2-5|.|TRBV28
CASSLVKTQYF
TGTGCCAGCAGTTTAGTTAAGACCCAGTACTTC
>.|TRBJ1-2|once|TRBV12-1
CASSFVTARPEANYGYTF
TGTGCCAGCAGCTTTGTTACCGCGAGGCCAGAGGCTAACTATGGCTACACCTTC
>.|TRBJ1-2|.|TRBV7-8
CASSLRQGWVKGGYTF
TGTGCCAGCAGCTTAAGGCAGGGATGGGTTAAAGGAGGCTACACCTTC
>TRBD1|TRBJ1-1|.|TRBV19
CATNRGYTEAFF
TGTGCCACCAACAGGGGCTACACTGAAGCTTTCTTT
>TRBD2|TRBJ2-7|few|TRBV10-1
CASSPRLAGEQYF
TGCGCCAGCAGCCCCCGACTAGCGGGAGAGCAGTACTTC
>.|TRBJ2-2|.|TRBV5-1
CASSLMRGTGELFF
TGCGCCAGCAGCTTGATGCGCGGAACCGGGGAGCTGTTTTTT
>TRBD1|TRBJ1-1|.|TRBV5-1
CASSHGAGGALNTEAFF
TGCGCCAGCAGCCACGGGGCAGGGGGGGCCTTGAACACTGAAGCTTTCTTT
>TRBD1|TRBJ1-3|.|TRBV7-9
CASSHDRASGNTIYF
TGTGCCAGCAGCCACGACAGGGCCTCTGGAAACACCATATATTTT
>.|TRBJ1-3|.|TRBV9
CASSVARDFSGNTIYF
TGTGCCAGCAGCGTAGCCCGTGACTTCTCTGGAAACACCATATATTTT
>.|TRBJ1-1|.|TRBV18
CASSQGINTEAFF
TGTGCCAGCTCACAGGGGATAAACACTGAAGCTTTCTTT